Sequencing of this TCR beta chain was carried out in a study of cytomegalovirus exposure and HLA in healthy donors. Study details: Researchers found that under 90% of 350 to 500 genotyped donors fell within the Caucasian-associated ancestry cluster.

Germline V gives CDR1 MDHEN, CDR2 SYDVKM. The CDR3 has 18 amino acids. The ends lost 6 bases at V and 1 base at J; junction bases unmatched: 11. Participants comprised healthy donors of bone marrow. Though nominally healthy at sampling, donors likely had unrecorded immune exposures. PCR primers comprised 60 Vbeta and 13 Jbeta primers. Produced via immunoSEQ multiplex PCR; TCRdb's table is partial and in-frame only. Of around 130,000 clones listed, about three quarters are singletons. The sequence came from a man in his forties in good health and CMV-seropositive. This chain connects TRBV28 to TRBJ2-5, with 13 bases aligning to TRBD2. The sequenced sample consisted of PBMCs. The CDR3: CASSPGLAGAGRQETQYF. As DNA, the CDR3 is TGTGCCAGCAGCCCAGGACTAGCGGGAGCGGGGCGCCAAGAGACCCAGTACTTC.